The 8 T cell receptor beta chains below all came from one sample that was sequenced in a study of CD8+ T cells in alopecia areata. In each case, RNA was isolated and then reverse transcribed into cDNA as the sequencing template. Profiled with immunoSEQ multiplex PCR; TCRdb holds only in-frame clones, not every one. The data contain around 140,000 clones, roughly half of them singletons. This material consisted of CD4+ T cells sorted from blood, taken at week 0. The receptor set was obtained from a human donor with alopecia areata.

The chain employs TRBV19 and TRBJ1-5; no firm D call. Germline V lookup: CDR1 LNHDA, CDR2 SQIVND (reference sequence). The CDR3 has 13 residues. Deletions cut 2 bases from V and 6 bases from J, with 8 bases between. The CDR3 sequence is CASSISGVQPQHF. The CDR3 DNA follows: TGTGCCAGTAGTATAAGTGGAGTTCAGCCCCAGCATTTT. Drawing the rest from reference TRBV19 and TRBJ1-5, the complete variable domain is DGGITQSPKYLFRKEGQNVTLSCEQNLNHDAMYWYRQDPGQGLRLIYYSQIVNDFQKGDIAEGYSVSREKKESFPLTVTSAQKNPTAFYLCASSISGVQPQHFGDGTRLSIL.

There are a few counts of this clone. V and J are TRBV19 and TRBJ1-1, with D possibly being TRBD1 (5 bases). CDR1 is LNHDA, CDR2 SQIVND, per germline (reference sequence). The CDR3 is 17 residues long. Trimming left V 3 bases short and J 0 bases short, with 17 bases between. The CDR3: CASSIGGAEYMNTEAFF. CDR3 bases: TGTGCCAGTAGTATCGGTGGGGCAGAATACATGAACACTGAAGCTTTCTTT.

Concerning this clone itself: In the same sample, other DNA sequences code for this CDR3. V is TRBV30 and J is TRBJ1-5, with D perhaps matching TRBD1 (5 bases). Germline CDR1 and CDR2: GTSNPN and SVGIG (reference sequence). The CDR3 totals 13 residues. Trimming pared 1 base from V and 5 bases from J, leaving 9 bases between. The CDR3 protein is CAWSGQGDQPQHF. Here the CDR3 DNA reads TGTGCCTGGAGTGGGCAGGGTGATCAGCCCCAGCATTTT.

The chain joins TRBV30 to TRBJ1-1, with TRBD1 matching 10 bases. Per germline, CDR1 GTSNPN and CDR2 SVGIG (reference sequence). The CDR3 is made up of 16 amino acids. The junction had 14 bases not matched to a gene; V was cut back by 4 bases and J by 6 bases. As DNA, the CDR3 is TGTGCCTGGATCGACAGGGGGCGGGCTGATGCGGCTGAAGCTTTCTTT. Amino acids: CAWIDRGRADAAEAFF. The entire variable domain, with the rest obtained from reference TRBV30 and TRBJ1-1, is as follows: SQTIHQWPATLVQPVGSPLSLECTVEGTSNPNLYWYRQAAGRGLQLLFYSVGIGQISSEVPQNLSASRPQDRQFILSSKKLLLSDSGFYLCAWIDRGRADAAEAFFGQGTRLTVV.

This chain connects TRBV7-8 to TRBJ1-5; D is perhaps TRBD1 (5 bases). CDR3 length equals 15 residues. From germline, CDR1 is SGHVS and CDR2 FQNEAQ. Trimming took 2 bases from V and 2 from J, leaving 10 bases between them. CDR3 nucleotides: TGTGCCAGCAGCTTATTGGGGACCCGCAATCAGCCCCAGCATTTT. Its protein is CASSLLGTRNQPQHF.

The chain links TRBV9 to TRBJ1-3, with 8 bases that match TRBD1. This CDR3 is 15 amino acids long. V was pared by 3 bases and J by 4 bases, with 6 bases of the junction left unmatched. Germline V gene lookup returns CDR1 SGDLS and CDR2 YYNGEE. In nucleotides, the CDR3 is TGTGCCAGCAGCGGTGGACAGGGTCGGGGAAACACCATATATTTT. Translating it yields CASSGGQGRGNTIYF.

This clone is a singleton in its sample. CDR3 in DNA: TGTGCCTGGAGCCCCGGGATAACTAATGAAAAACTGTTTTTT. Protein sequence: CAWSPGITNEKLFF. The genes are TRBV30 and TRBJ1-4; D not certain. The CDR3 is 14 residues long. The V end lost 3 bases, the J end lost 1 base, and 9 bases lay between the germline ends. From germline, CDR1 is GTSNPN and CDR2 SVGIG (reference sequence).

The chain has TRBV5-1 and TRBJ2-2; 8 bases fit TRBD1. J lost 9 bases, V lost 4 bases, and 8 bases had no gene match. CDR3 length: 14 residues. Germline V gene lookup returns CDR1 SGHRS and CDR2 YFSETQ. CDR3 amino acids: CASSPQTGARELFF. The CDR3 coding sequence is TGCGCCAGCAGCCCCCAGACAGGGGCCCGGGAGCTGTTTTTT.